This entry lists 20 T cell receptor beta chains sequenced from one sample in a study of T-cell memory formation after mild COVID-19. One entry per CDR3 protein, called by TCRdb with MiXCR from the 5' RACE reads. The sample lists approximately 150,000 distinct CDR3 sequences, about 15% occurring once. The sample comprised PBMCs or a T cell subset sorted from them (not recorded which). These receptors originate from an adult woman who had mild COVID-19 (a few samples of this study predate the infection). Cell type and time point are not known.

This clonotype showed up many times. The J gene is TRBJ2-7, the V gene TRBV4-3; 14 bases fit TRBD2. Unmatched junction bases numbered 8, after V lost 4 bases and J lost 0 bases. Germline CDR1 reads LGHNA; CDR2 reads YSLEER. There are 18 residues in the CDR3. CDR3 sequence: CASSRGLAGGLSSYEQYF. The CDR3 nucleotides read TGCGCCAGCAGCCGAGGACTAGCGGGAGGCTTGAGCTCCTACGAGCAGTACTTC.

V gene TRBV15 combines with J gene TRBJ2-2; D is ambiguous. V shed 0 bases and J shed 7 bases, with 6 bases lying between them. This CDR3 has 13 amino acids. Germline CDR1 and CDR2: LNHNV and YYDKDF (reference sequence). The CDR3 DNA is TGTGCCACCAGCAGAGATGGTTACGGGGAGCTGTTTTTT. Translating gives CATSRDGYGELFF.

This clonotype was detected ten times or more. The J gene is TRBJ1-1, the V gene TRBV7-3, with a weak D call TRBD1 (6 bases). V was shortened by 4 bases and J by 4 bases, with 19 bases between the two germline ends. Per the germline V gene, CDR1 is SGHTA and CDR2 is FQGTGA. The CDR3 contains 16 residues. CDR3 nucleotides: TGTGCCAGCAGCTCCCTCCCACAGGGAGTGGGCACTGAAGCTTTCTTT. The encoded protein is CASSSLPQGVGTEAFF.

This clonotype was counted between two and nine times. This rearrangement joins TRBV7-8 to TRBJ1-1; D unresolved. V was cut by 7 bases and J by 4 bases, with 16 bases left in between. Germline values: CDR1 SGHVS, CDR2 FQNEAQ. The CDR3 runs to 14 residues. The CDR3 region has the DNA TGTGCCAGCACCACGAATCTCGCGCGCACTGAAGCTTTCTTT. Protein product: CASTTNLARTEAFF.

CDR3: CASSQEFDRGHEQYF. As DNA, the CDR3 is TGCGCCAGCAGCCAAGAGTTCGACAGGGGGCACGAGCAGTACTTC. The V gene is TRBV4-3, the J gene TRBJ2-7, with 10 bases that match TRBD1. J was trimmed by 5 bases and V by 0 bases; bases with no gene match: 4. There are 15 residues in the CDR3. Germline assignment: CDR1 LGHNA and CDR2 YSLEER.

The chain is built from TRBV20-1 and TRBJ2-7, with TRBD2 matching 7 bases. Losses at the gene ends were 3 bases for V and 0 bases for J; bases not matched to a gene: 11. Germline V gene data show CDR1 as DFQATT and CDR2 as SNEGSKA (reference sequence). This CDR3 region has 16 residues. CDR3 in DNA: TGCAGTGCTAGCTCGGCTAGCGGTTCCAGCTCCTACGAGCAGTACTTC. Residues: CSASSASGSSSYEQYF.

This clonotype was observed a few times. The CDR3 loop is CASSPWTGAAEKLFF. In DNA form, the CDR3 reads TGTGCCAGCAGTCCCTGGACAGGGGCGGCCGAAAAACTGTTTTTT. This chain connects TRBV12-3 or TRBV12-4 to TRBJ1-4; 9 nucleotides agree with TRBD1. Trimming removed 5 bases from V and 8 bases from J; junction bases left unmatched: 9. The CDR3 has 15 residues.

The CDR3 coding sequence is TGTGCCACCAGCAGAGCCGGGGCACTAGCGGGAGCCGTCGATGAGCAGTTCTTC. Its translation: CATSRAGALAGAVDEQFF. The chain links TRBV15 to TRBJ2-1; 11 bases fit TRBD2. The CDR3 runs 18 residues. J gave up 8 bases and V 1 base, and 13 bases lay outside the gene matches. Germline CDR1 is LNHNV and CDR2 is YYDKDF (reference sequence).

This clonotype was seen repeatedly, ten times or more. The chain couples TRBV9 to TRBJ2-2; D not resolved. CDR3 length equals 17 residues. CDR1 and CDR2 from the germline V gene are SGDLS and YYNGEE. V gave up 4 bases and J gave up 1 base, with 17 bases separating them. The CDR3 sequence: CASSIPLDGRNTGELFF. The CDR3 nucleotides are TGTGCCAGCAGCATCCCACTTGACGGGCGGAACACCGGGGAGCTGTTTTTT.

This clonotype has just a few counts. The CDR3 is CASTRDPSSYEQYF. CDR3 coding DNA: TGTGCCAGCACCCGAGACCCTAGCTCCTACGAGCAGTACTTC. The rearrangement uses TRBV2 and TRBJ2-7, with D unresolved. The CDR3 contains 14 residues. V was pared by 7 bases and J by 0 bases, with 13 bases between. Germline V gene data show CDR1 as SNHLY and CDR2 as FYNNEI.

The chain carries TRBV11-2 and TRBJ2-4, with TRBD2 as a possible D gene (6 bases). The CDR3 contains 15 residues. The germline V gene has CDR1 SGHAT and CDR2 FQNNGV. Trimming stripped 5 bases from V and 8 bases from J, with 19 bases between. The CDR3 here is CASSNTGLGGDIQYF. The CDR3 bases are TGTGCCAGCAGCAATACGGGACTCGGAGGAGACATTCAGTACTTC.

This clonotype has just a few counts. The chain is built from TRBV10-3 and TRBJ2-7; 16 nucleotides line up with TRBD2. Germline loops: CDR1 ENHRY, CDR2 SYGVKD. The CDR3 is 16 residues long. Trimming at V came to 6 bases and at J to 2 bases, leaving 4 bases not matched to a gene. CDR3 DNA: TGTGCCATCAGCCCGGGACTAGCGGGAGGGACCTACGAGCAGTACTTC. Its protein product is CAISPGLAGGTYEQYF.

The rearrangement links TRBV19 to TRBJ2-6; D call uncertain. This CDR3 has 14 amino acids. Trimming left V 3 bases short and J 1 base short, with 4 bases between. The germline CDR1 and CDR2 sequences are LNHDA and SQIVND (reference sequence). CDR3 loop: CASSIESGANVLTF. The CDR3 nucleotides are TGTGCCAGTAGTATTGAGTCTGGGGCCAACGTCCTGACTTTC.

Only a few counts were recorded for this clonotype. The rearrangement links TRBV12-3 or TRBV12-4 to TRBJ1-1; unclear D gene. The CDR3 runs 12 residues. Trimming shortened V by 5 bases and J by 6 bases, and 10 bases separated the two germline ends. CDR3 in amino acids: CASSKEDAEAFF. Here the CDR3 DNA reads TGTGCCAGCAGTAAAGAGGATGCTGAAGCTTTCTTT.

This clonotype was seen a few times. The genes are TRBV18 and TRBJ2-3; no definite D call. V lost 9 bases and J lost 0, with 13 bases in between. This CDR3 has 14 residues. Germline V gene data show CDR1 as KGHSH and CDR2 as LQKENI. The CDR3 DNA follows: TGTGCCAGTGAGGACGGTAAAAGCACAGATACGCAGTATTTT. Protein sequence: CASEDGKSTDTQYF.

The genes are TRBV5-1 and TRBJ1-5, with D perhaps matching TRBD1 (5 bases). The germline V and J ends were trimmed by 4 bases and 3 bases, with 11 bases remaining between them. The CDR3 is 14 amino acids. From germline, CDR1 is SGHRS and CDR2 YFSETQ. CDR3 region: CASSGGSPNQPQHF. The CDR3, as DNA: TGCGCCAGCAGCGGGGGGAGCCCCAATCAGCCCCAGCATTTT. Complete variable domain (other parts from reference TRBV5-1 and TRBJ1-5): KAGVTQTPRYLIKTRGQQVTLSCSPISGHRSVSWYQQTPGQGLQFLFEYFSETQRNKGNFPGRFSGRQFSNSRSEMNVSTLELGDSALYLCASSGGSPNQPQHFGDGTRLSIL.

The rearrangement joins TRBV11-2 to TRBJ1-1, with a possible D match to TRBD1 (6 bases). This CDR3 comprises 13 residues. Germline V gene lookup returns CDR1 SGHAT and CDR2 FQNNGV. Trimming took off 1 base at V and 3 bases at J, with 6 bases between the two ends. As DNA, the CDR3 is TGTGCCAGCAGCTTAGGGGGGCACACTGAAGCTTTCTTT. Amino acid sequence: CASSLGGHTEAFF.

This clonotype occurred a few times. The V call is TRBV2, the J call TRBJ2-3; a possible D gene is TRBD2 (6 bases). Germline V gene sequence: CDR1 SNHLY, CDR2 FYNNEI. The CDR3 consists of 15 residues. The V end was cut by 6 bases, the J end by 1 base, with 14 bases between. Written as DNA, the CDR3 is TGTGCCAGCAGCAGCGGCGGGGCTGGCACAGATACGCAGTATTTT. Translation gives CASSSGGAGTDTQYF. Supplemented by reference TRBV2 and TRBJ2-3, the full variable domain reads EPEVTQTPSHQVTQMGQEVILRCVPISNHLYFYWYRQILGQKVEFLVSFYNNEISEKSEIFDDQFSVERPDGSNFTLKIRSTKLEDSAMYFCASSSGGAGTDTQYFGPGTRLTVL.

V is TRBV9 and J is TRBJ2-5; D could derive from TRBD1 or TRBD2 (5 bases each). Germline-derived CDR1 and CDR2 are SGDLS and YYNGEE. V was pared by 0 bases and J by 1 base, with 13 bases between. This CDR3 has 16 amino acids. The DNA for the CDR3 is TGTGCCAGCAGCGTAGACGAAACAGGAGGCCAAGAGACCCAGTACTTC. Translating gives CASSVDETGGQETQYF.

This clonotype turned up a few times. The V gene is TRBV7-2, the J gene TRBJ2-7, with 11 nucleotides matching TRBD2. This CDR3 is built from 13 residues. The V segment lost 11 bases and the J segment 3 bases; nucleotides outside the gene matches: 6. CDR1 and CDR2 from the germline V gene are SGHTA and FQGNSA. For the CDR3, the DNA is TGTGCCCACTGGACTAGCGGGCTCTACGAGCAGTACTTC. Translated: CAHWTSGLYEQYF.